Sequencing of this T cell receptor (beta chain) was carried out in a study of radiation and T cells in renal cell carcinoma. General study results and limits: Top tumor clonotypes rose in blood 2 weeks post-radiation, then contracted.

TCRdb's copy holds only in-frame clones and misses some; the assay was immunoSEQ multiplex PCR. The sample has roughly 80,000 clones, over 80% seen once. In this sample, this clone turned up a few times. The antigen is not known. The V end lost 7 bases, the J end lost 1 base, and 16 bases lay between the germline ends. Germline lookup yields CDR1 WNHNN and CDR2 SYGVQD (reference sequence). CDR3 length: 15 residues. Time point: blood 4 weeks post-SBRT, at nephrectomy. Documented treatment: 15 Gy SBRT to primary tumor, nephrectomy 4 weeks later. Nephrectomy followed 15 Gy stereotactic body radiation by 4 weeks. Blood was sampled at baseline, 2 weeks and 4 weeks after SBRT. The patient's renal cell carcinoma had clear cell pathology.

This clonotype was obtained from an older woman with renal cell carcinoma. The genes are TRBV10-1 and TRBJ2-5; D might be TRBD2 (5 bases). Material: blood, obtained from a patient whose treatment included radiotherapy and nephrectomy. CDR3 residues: CASNSTREGQETQYF. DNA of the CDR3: TGCGCCAGCAACTCCACCCGAGAGGGCCAAGAGACCCAGTACTTC.